This T cell receptor beta chain derives from a study of regulatory T cells in long-lasting Graves disease. CDR3-region Arm-PCR and iRepertoire HTBI primers produced the TCR beta libraries. A single record per CDR3 protein comes from TCRdb applying MiXCR to the multiplex PCR reads. The data contain about 540,000 distinct CDR3 sequences, roughly 14% of them seen just once; the ten biggest clones take up roughly a tenth. Time point: newly diagnosed GD, antithyroid drugs for less than 3 months. Extracted RNA from PBMCs served as the source of the TCR library. American Thyroid Association guidelines defined how Graves' disease was diagnosed. The same data also went into a second study, on T cells in Graves' hyperthyroidism and ophthalmopathy. That work adds: With a duration under 2 months, the hyperthyroidism was newly diagnosed in patients aged 18 to 65. Carried out on the TCR CDR3, a first-round RT-PCR used the HTBI primer set.

The sequence was obtained from a man aged 25-40 years with Graves disease. This specimen consisted of peripheral blood mononuclear cells (PBMCs), obtained at new diagnosis, from a patient treated with antithyroid drugs.

CDR3 loop: CSAFPLAGGSSSYEQYF. CDR3 DNA: TGCAGTGCTTTTCCACTAGCGGGAGGGTCTAGCTCCTACGAGCAGTACTTC. The V call is TRBV20-1, the J call TRBJ2-7, with 13 bases matching TRBD2. Trimming at V came to 5 bases and at J to 0 bases, leaving 10 bases not matched to a gene. CDR1 and CDR2 from the germline V gene are DFQATT and SNEGSKA (reference sequence). This CDR3 has 17 residues.